This section outlines one T cell receptor (beta chain) sequence together with its context. This sample stems from a study of blood T cell repertoires in COVID-19. The germline CDR1 and CDR2 sequences are GTSNPN and SVGIG (reference sequence). The CDR3 extends over 15 amino acids. V gave up 1 base and J gave up 7 bases, with 19 bases separating them. Per the study methods: The authors estimated nucleated cell counts from reference gene primer amplification. Assay used: immunoSEQ multiplex PCR; TCRdb lists only in-frame clones, some missing. Clonal size and the V and J genes are those of that table, whereas D and trimming came from the DNA. The sample has about 49,000 clones, roughly 88% seen once.

V is TRBV30 and J is TRBJ1-1; D possibly corresponds to TRBD1 (6 bases). The sequenced material came from peripheral blood. The clonotype was recovered from a human donor in a cohort sampled during active COVID-19. The CDR3 sequence: CAWSGSTGQLIEAFF. CDR3 DNA: TGTGCCTGGAGTGGCTCAACCGGACAGTTAATTGAAGCTTTCTTT.